This T cell receptor beta chain was identified during a study of T cell repertoires in cytomegalovirus infection. Turning to the study itself: HLA-B-restricted CMV epitopes that are well studied, plus recently identified HLA-C-restricted ones, were used by the study. It can be stated that public TCR beta signatures indicated CMV infection as well as a matching HLA type. General study points: CMV-specific HLA-C-restricted TCR beta clonotypes dominated the ex vivo response. Summed frequency of public TCR beta families distinguished CMV carriers with the relevant HLA.

Germline V gene data show CDR1 as MDHEN and CDR2 as SYDVKM. The CDR3 has 15 residues. V shed 4 bases and J 4 bases; nucleotides not matched to a gene: 6. On this clonotype itself: Its cognate antigen is unknown.

MiXCR was run by TCRdb on the reads, yielding one entry per CDR3 protein. The sample yields 640,000 or so distinct CDR3 sequences, 30% to 35% seen once. The chain couples TRBV28 to TRBJ2-1; 8 bases align to TRBD2. The TCR was taken from a human donor in good health (CMV status not recorded). Some clones in this sample may be carry-over from other donors' samples. The source was cultured PBMCs, collected from culture after CMV antigen stimulation. In DNA, the CDR3 is TGTGCCAGCAGTTGGAGCGGGGGACTTTACAATGAGCAGTTCTTC. Translated: CASSWSGGLYNEQFF.